These 6 T cell receptor beta chains were sequenced from one sample in a study of shared T cell receptors in the human thymus. Produced via immunoSEQ multiplex PCR; TCRdb's table is partial and in-frame only. The sample has hundreds of thousands of clones; around 85% are singletons. This sample was shared with a second study, whose subject was human thymus T cells.

Material: thymocytes. These receptors were obtained from a girl under two years old with a congenital heart defect.

V and J are TRBV12-5 and TRBJ2-1; 7 bases match TRBD2. The germline gives CDR1 LGHNT, CDR2 FRNRAP. The ends lost 5 bases at V and 4 bases at J; junction bases unmatched: 11. This CDR3 has 16 residues. CDR3 coding DNA: TGTGCTAGTGGTACACAATTGGGGGGGGGTTACAATGAGCAGTTCTTC. Translating it yields CASGTQLGGGYNEQFF.

Concerning this clone itself: Other nucleotide sequences from this sample produce the same CDR3. The V gene is TRBV5-1, the J gene TRBJ1-1, with D maybe TRBD1 (6 bases). The CDR3 totals 13 residues. V shed 0 bases and J shed 5 bases, with 8 bases lying between them. CDR1 is SGHRS and CDR2 is YFSETQ in the germline V gene. The CDR3 DNA reads as TGCGCCAGCAGCTTGGGGGGGCTAACTGAAGCTTTCTTT. Protein: CASSLGGLTEAFF.

The chain employs TRBV6-5 and TRBJ2-3; TRBD2 matches at 8 bases. Germline V lookup: CDR1 MNHEY, CDR2 SVGAGI. V lost 6 bases and J lost 2; bases outside the gene matches: 4. The CDR3 covers 14 residues. The DNA for the CDR3 is TGTGCCAGCAGCCAACTAGCGGTCACAGATACGCAGTATTTT. Protein product: CASSQLAVTDTQYF.

The chain couples TRBV21-1 to TRBJ1-3; the D call TRBD1 from the table was never checked on the DNA. TRBV21-1 is flagged as a pseudogene. The CDR3 length is 17 residues. DNA of the CDR3: TGTGCCAGCAGCAAGTCGACAGGACCCTTCTCTGGAAACACCATATATTTT. Its protein is CASSKSTGPFSGNTIYF.

The chain has TRBV15 and TRBJ1-5, with D possibly TRBD1 on 5 matching bases. The germline CDR1 and CDR2 sequences are LNHNV and YYDKDF (reference sequence). The CDR3 is 17 residues long. V lost 1 base and J lost 3, with 16 bases in between. Here the CDR3 reads CATSRVPHDSDNQPQHF. The CDR3 DNA is TGTGCCACCAGCAGAGTTCCTCATGACAGTGACAATCAGCCCCAGCATTTT.

Of note for this clone: In the same sample, other DNA sequences code for this CDR3. This chain uses TRBV11-2 with TRBJ1-2, with TRBD1 matching 10 bases. Germline CDR1 SGHAT, CDR2 FQNNGV. Trimming cost V 5 bases and J 2 bases; bases outside gene matches: 11. The CDR3 runs 17 residues. In DNA, the CDR3 is TGTGCCAGCAGCGCCCTCCGGGACAGGGGACTAAACTATGGCTACACCTTC. Translating gives CASSALRDRGLNYGYTF. Full variable domain (missing parts from reference TRBV11-2 and TRBJ1-2): EAGVAQSPRYKIIEKRQSVAFWCNPISGHATLYWYQQILGQGPKLLIQFQNNGVVDDSQLPKDRFSAERLKGVDSTLKIQPAKLEDSAVYLCASSALRDRGLNYGYTFGSGTRLTVV.